These 30 T cell receptor beta chains were sequenced from one sample in a study of Graves' ophthalmopathy and Graves' hyperthyroidism. TCR beta CDR3 amplification used RNA transcripts. First-round RT-PCR relied on HTBI primers, and a second-round multiplex PCR came next. TCRdb reprocessed the multiplex PCR reads via MiXCR and lists one record per CDR3 protein. The sample includes fewer than 650,000 distinct CDR3 sequences, 22% of them seen just once. The material sequenced was peripheral blood. These receptors came from a woman aged 18-29 years with stable Graves' hyperthyroidism. Some clones in this sample may be carry-over from other donors' samples.

The table lists this clonotype with a few counts. The CDR3 does not end in the conserved phenylalanine or tryptophan, so this is likely a read error. The DNA is left out, because the CDR3 cannot be placed on it with certainty; the CDR3 is given as TCRdb lists it. This sequence joins TRBV4-2 and TRBJ2-5. The CDR3 is 12 residues long, ends included. Germline V gives CDR1 LGHNA, CDR2 YNFKEQ. This CDR3 is CASSQGNLPTYS.

This clonotype was detected ten times or more. The conserved phenylalanine or tryptophan is not found at the CDR3 terminus, so this likely reflects a read error. The chain carries TRBV28 and TRBJ1-5; TRBD1 is a possible D gene (6 bases). V was cut by 5 bases and J by 3 bases, with 14 bases left in between. The CDR3 spans 15 residues. CDR1 MDHEN and CDR2 SYDVKM come from the germline V gene. The CDR3 DNA reads TGTGCCAGCAGTCCCCCCGGGACACTCAATCAGCCCCAGCATTTA. This codes for CASSPPGTLNQPQHL.

This clonotype was counted at least ten times. V usage is TRBV28 and J usage is TRBJ2-5; 7 bases match TRBD1. Germline V gene lookup returns CDR1 MDHEN and CDR2 SYDVKM. J lost 4 bases, V lost 5 bases, and 7 bases had no gene match. The length of the CDR3 is 14 residues. CDR3 in amino acids: CASSGRGLRETQYF. The CDR3 nucleotides read TGTGCCAGCAGTGGCAGGGGGTTGCGAGAGACCCAGTACTTC.

The chain joins TRBV30 to TRBJ1-2; D is possibly TRBD1 (6 bases). V lost 4 bases and J 2 bases, leaving 11 bases between the germline ends. The CDR3 sequence is 13 residues long. The germline CDR1 and CDR2 sequences are GTSNPN and SVGIG (reference sequence). CDR3 loop: CAWNRGQNYGYTF. The CDR3 bases are TGTGCCTGGAACCGAGGACAGAACTATGGCTACACCTTC.

V usage is TRBV11-2 and J usage is TRBJ1-3; TRBD1 aligns across 9 bases. CDR3 size: 16 residues. Germline CDR1 SGHAT, CDR2 FQNNGV. Trimming at V came to 5 bases and at J to 2 bases, leaving 7 bases not matched to a gene. The CDR3 spells CASSPNRGLAGNTIYF. As DNA, the CDR3 is TGTGCCAGCAGCCCCAACAGGGGGCTAGCTGGAAACACCATATATTTT.

The V gene is TRBV6-2 or TRBV6-3, the J gene TRBJ2-2; possibly TRBD2 for D (6 bases). With 2 bases removed from V and 6 bases from J, the gap between germline ends came to 13 bases. The length of the CDR3 is 15 residues. Germline assignment: CDR1 MNHEY and CDR2 SVGEGT. The CDR3 DNA reads as TGTGCCAGCAGTTACGGGACTGAAAGGCCCGGGGAGCTGTTTTTT. Translation: CASSYGTERPGELFF.

This clonotype was found many times. The genes are TRBV12-3 or TRBV12-4 and TRBJ2-7; maybe TRBD2 (5 bases). V gave up 0 bases and J gave up 4 bases, with 7 bases separating them. The CDR3 has 13 residues. Here the CDR3 reads CASSLARGYEQYF. CDR3 nucleotides: TGTGCCAGCAGTTTAGCGAGAGGGTACGAGCAGTACTTC.

This clonotype was seen many times. This chain connects TRBV29-1 to TRBJ2-7, with no clear D. Germline V lookup: CDR1 SQVTM, CDR2 ANQGSEA. The CDR3 is 12 amino acids. V was clipped by 5 bases and J by 2 bases, with 10 bases between them. The CDR3 region has the DNA TGCAGCGTTAGGCCGAACCCCTACGAGCAGTACTTC. Translation gives CSVRPNPYEQYF.

V is TRBV6-2 or TRBV6-3 and J is TRBJ2-7; D perhaps matches TRBD1 (5 bases). The CDR3 is made up of 10 amino acids. Germline lookup yields CDR1 MNHEY and CDR2 SVGEGT. V lost 5 bases, J lost 11 bases, and 10 bases lay in between. DNA of the CDR3: TGTGCCAGCAGTGACAGAGATAAGTACTTC. As protein: CASSDRDKYF.

This clonotype showed up just a few times. V is TRBV30 and J is TRBJ2-2, with 8 bases fitting TRBD2. Germline V gene sequence: CDR1 GTSNPN, CDR2 SVGIG (reference sequence). The V segment lost 2 bases and the J segment 4 bases; nucleotides outside the gene matches: 3. The length of the CDR3 is 14 residues. The CDR3 protein is CAWSTSGVTGELFF. The CDR3 DNA reads TGTGCCTGGAGTACTAGCGGAGTCACCGGGGAGCTGTTTTTT. Looking up the rest from reference TRBV30 and TRBJ2-2 gives the full variable domain: SQTIHQWPATLVQPVGSPLSLECTVEGTSNPNLYWYRQAAGRGLQLLFYSVGIGQISSEVPQNLSASRPQDRQFILSSKKLLLSDSGFYLCAWSTSGVTGELFFGEGSRLTVL.

This clonotype was observed at least ten times. This chain connects TRBV6-1 to TRBJ1-1, with D uncertain. Trimming pared 8 bases from V and 4 bases from J, leaving 17 bases between. Germline-derived CDR1 and CDR2 are MNHNS and SASEGT. This CDR3 has 14 residues. The CDR3 DNA sequence: TGTGCCAGCGGACTACCGGGGATCGCCACTGAAGCTTTCTTT. It is translated as CASGLPGIATEAFF.

About this clonotype itself: This could be a read error, since a much larger clone is one nucleotide away. The chain has TRBV6-5 and TRBJ2-7; a possible D gene is TRBD1 (6 bases). Germline V gene sequence: CDR1 MNHEY, CDR2 SVGAGI. CDR3 length: 15 amino acids. The CDR3 DNA reads TGTGCCAGCAGTTACTCGACACAGGGTAACTACGAGCAGTGCTTC. This sequence encodes CASSYSTQGNYEQCF.

This clonotype has just a few counts. The CDR3 nucleotides are TGTGCCAGCAGGGTAGCGAACACCGGGGAGCTGTTTTTT. Translated, it gives CASRVANTGELFF. This chain uses TRBV6-1 with TRBJ2-2; no definite D call. The CDR3 totals 13 residues. From germline, CDR1 is MNHNS and CDR2 SASEGT. The ends were cut back, 6 bases at V and 0 bases at J, with 5 bases in the middle.

This clonotype was observed many times. The genes are TRBV6-2 or TRBV6-3 and TRBJ2-7, with D possibly matching TRBD1 (5 bases). The CDR3 runs 13 residues. Trimming shortened V by 0 bases and J by 5 bases, and 8 bases separated the two germline ends. Germline V gene sequence: CDR1 MNHEY, CDR2 SVGEGT. This chain's CDR3 is CASSYSGVHEQYF. The CDR3 DNA sequence: TGTGCCAGCAGTTACTCAGGGGTTCACGAGCAGTACTTC.

This clonotype occurred many times. The chain links TRBV30 to TRBJ2-7; D gene ambiguous. This CDR3 spans 12 amino acids. Germline values: CDR1 GTSNPN, CDR2 SVGIG (reference sequence). V lost 2 bases, J lost 3 bases, and 8 bases lay in between. The CDR3 DNA sequence: TGTGCCTGGAGTAGGGTGGACTACGAGCAGTACTTC. Translating it yields CAWSRVDYEQYF.

Many counts were recorded for this clonotype. V is TRBV14 and J is TRBJ1-1; D is uncertain. This CDR3 contains 14 residues. The germline V gene encodes CDR1 SGHDN and CDR2 FVKESK. V lost 6 bases to trimming and J lost 0 bases, with 11 bases between them. The CDR3: CASRRDQMNTEAFF. CDR3 DNA sequence: TGTGCCAGCAGGCGGGATCAGATGAACACTGAAGCTTTCTTT.

Remarks on this clonotype: One base away lies a much larger clone, so this may be a sequencing read error. J is TRBJ2-7 and V is TRBV20-1; D is possibly TRBD1 or TRBD2 (5 bases each). From germline, CDR1 is DFQATT and CDR2 SNEGSKA (reference sequence). The CDR3 consists of 14 residues. Trimming shortened V by 4 bases and J by 2 bases, and 15 bases separated the two germline ends. This CDR3 reads CSATSGTKAYEQYF. CDR3 in DNA: TGCAGTGCTACGTCCGGGACCAAAGCCTACGAGCAGTACTTC.

This chain joins TRBV7-2 and TRBJ2-7; 10 positions match TRBD2. The germline V gene encodes CDR1 SGHTA and CDR2 FQGNSA. V shed 4 bases and J 4 bases; nucleotides not matched to a gene: 4. This CDR3 has 14 residues. CDR3 residues: CASSSAGGKYEQYF. The DNA for the CDR3 is TGTGCCAGCAGCTCAGCGGGGGGGAAGTACGAGCAGTACTTC.

The V and J genes are TRBV12-3 or TRBV12-4 and TRBJ1-1, with D possibly being TRBD1 (6 bases). This CDR3 region has 14 residues. Trimming removed 6 bases from V and 0 bases from J, with 11 bases in between. The CDR3 reads CASSQQGLNTEAFF. Here the CDR3 DNA reads TGTGCCAGCAGCCAGCAGGGGTTGAACACTGAAGCTTTCTTT.

The chain combines TRBV7-2 with TRBJ1-1; D is uncertain. CDR3 length: 13 residues. The germline CDR1 and CDR2 sequences are SGHTA and FQGNSA. The V end lost 5 bases, the J end lost 4 bases, and 11 bases lay between the germline ends. For the CDR3, the DNA is TGTGCCAGCAGCGTTGATCCATCCACTGAAGCTTTCTTT. This codes for CASSVDPSTEAFF.

The chain carries TRBV15 and TRBJ1-5, with unresolved D. Germline-derived CDR1 and CDR2 are LNHNV and YYDKDF (reference sequence). CDR3 size: 15 residues. Trimming left V 0 bases short and J 10 bases short, with 16 bases between. The chain's CDR3 is CATSREGGIVEPQHF. DNA for the CDR3: TGTGCCACCAGCAGAGAGGGAGGGATCGTAGAACCCCAGCATTTT.

This clonotype was seen more than once but under ten times. This rearrangement joins TRBV11-2 to TRBJ1-4; maybe TRBD1 (6 bases). The germline V and J ends were trimmed by 1 base and 3 bases, with 15 bases remaining between them. CDR3 size: 17 residues. Germline CDR1 is SGHAT and CDR2 is FQNNGV. The chain's CDR3 is CASSLGSGVVANEKLFF. The CDR3 DNA reads as TGTGCCAGCAGCTTAGGGTCAGGGGTGGTAGCTAATGAAAAACTGTTTTTT.

This clonotype was counted at least ten times. V usage is TRBV19 and J usage is TRBJ2-5; D possibly corresponds to TRBD2 (6 bases). V lost 4 bases and J 7 bases, leaving 19 bases between the germline ends. Germline values: CDR1 LNHDA, CDR2 SQIVND (reference sequence). The CDR3 has 15 residues. This CDR3 reads CASSKDPGTLRTQYF. The CDR3 nucleotides read TGTGCCAGTAGTAAGGACCCCGGGACTTTGAGGACCCAGTACTTC.

V is TRBV12-3 or TRBV12-4 and J is TRBJ1-2, with D perhaps TRBD1 (6 bases). The V end was cut by 7 bases, the J end by 6 bases, with 15 bases between. The CDR3 is 13 residues long. The CDR3 bases are TGTGCCAGCATAAAGGGGGGGCGGCATGGCTACACCTTC. It translates to CASIKGGRHGYTF.

The chain recombines TRBV9 with TRBJ1-2; unclear D gene. The CDR3 covers 15 residues. V lost 1 base and J lost 5, with 15 bases in between. Germline lookup yields CDR1 SGDLS and CDR2 YYNGEE. The CDR3 is CASSVRSEGLYGYTF. The CDR3 nucleotides read TGTGCCAGCAGCGTAAGGTCGGAGGGCCTTTATGGCTACACCTTC.

The CDR3 region is CASSFGEEGSGNTIYF. CDR3 DNA: TGTGCCAGCAGCTTCGGGGAAGAGGGCTCTGGAAACACCATATATTTT. The chain is built from TRBV28 and TRBJ1-3; D not certain. Germline loops: CDR1 MDHEN, CDR2 SYDVKM. V was shortened by 6 bases and J by 0 bases, with 15 bases between the two germline ends. The CDR3 sequence is 16 residues long.

The chain has TRBV6-1 and TRBJ1-1; 8 bases fit TRBD1. Losses at the gene ends were 5 bases for V and 7 bases for J; bases not matched to a gene: 9. The germline V gene has CDR1 MNHNS and CDR2 SASEGT. This CDR3 region has 14 residues. The CDR3 DNA sequence: TGTGCCAGCAGTCAACAATCCGGGACAGGTGAAGCTTTCTTT. Its protein is CASSQQSGTGEAFF.

This clonotype has only one observation. The chain is built from TRBV12-3 or TRBV12-4 and TRBJ1-6; a possible D gene is TRBD1 (6 bases). The CDR3 consists of 16 residues. Trimming took off 5 bases at V and 6 bases at J, with 17 bases between the two ends. CDR3 amino acids: CASSTVTGPRNSPLHF. DNA of the CDR3: TGTGCCAGCAGTACCGTTACAGGGCCTCGTAATTCACCCCTCCACTTT.

This chain uses TRBV4-1 with TRBJ2-2, with TRBD1 as a possible D gene (6 bases). Trimming stripped 4 bases from V and 4 bases from J, with 16 bases between. Germline CDR1 MGHRA, CDR2 YSYEKL. This CDR3 has 16 residues. CDR3: CASSPPTGGGTGELFF. In DNA, the CDR3 is TGCGCCAGCAGCCCACCGACAGGAGGAGGCACCGGGGAGCTGTTTTTT.

The chain employs TRBV7-8 and TRBJ2-7; 9 positions match TRBD2. This CDR3 contains 16 residues. CDR1 and CDR2 (germline): SGHVS, FQNEAQ. V lost 1 base to trimming and J lost 2 bases; unmatched junction nucleotides: 6. CDR3 in amino acids: CASSLGSSGTAYEQYF. DNA of the CDR3: TGTGCCAGCAGCTTAGGGTCTAGCGGGACGGCCTACGAGCAGTACTTC.